What follows describes a single T cell receptor beta chain. The antigen remains undetermined. This CDR3 region has 13 residues. Looked up from germline, CDR1 is SGDLS and CDR2 is YYNGEE. Trimming cost V 3 bases and J 4 bases; bases outside gene matches: 0. Measured with immunoSEQ multiplex PCR; TCRdb has only the in-frame clones, and not every one. The top ten clones hold about 3.8% of a sample with hundreds of thousands of clones, 90% to 95% of them seen once. This sample stems from a study of Ad26.COV2.S vaccination and SARS-CoV-2 variants. Overall study results and limits: Analyses of TCR breadth and depth may have underestimated total T cell responses. Comparable non-spike TCR breadth was observed in vaccine and placebo recipients. Reported post-vaccination CD8+ and CD4+ T cell responses to spike showed substantial breadth.

The sequenced sample was peripheral blood, obtained after recovery from COVID-19. This chain uses TRBV9 with TRBJ2-2, with 7 positions matching TRBD1. This receptor was taken from a human donor who had recovered from COVID-19. The CDR3 here is CASSGQGTGELFF. CDR3 sequence (DNA): TGTGCCAGCAGCGGACAGGGCACCGGGGAGCTGTTTTTT.